One sample yielded the 11 T cell receptor beta chains listed below, sequenced in a study of CD8 T cells in Susac syndrome. RNA was extracted with the RNeasy kit, and a quantity of roughly 0.5 to 1 ug was reverse transcribed using random hexamers. One entry per CDR3 protein, called by TCRdb with MiXCR from the immunoSEQ multiplex PCR reads. Here the sample spans some 99,000 distinct CDR3 sequences, roughly 97% being singletons. The sample consisted of CD4+ T cells from PBMCs. Receptor source: a human donor in good health.

The chain recombines TRBV3-1 with TRBJ1-2, with D unclear. Germline-derived CDR1 and CDR2 are LGHDT and YNNKEL (reference sequence). The germline V and J ends were trimmed by 3 bases and 8 bases, with 19 bases remaining between them. The CDR3 consists of 15 residues. The CDR3 region has the DNA TGTGCCAGCAGCCAGCCGTTATCCAAGGGTTCGGGCTACACCTTC. This sequence encodes CASSQPLSKGSGYTF.

The chain couples TRBV27 to TRBJ1-2, with no clear D. Trimming cost V 4 bases and J 2 bases, with 14 bases left between them. In germline, CDR1 is MNHEY, CDR2 SMNVEV (reference sequence). This CDR3 is 15 amino acids long. CDR3 nucleotide sequence: TGTGCCAGCAGTTCACCCCCCTTGAAAAACTATGGCTACACCTTC. It codes for CASSSPPLKNYGYTF.

The chain carries TRBV3-1 and TRBJ1-1; D remains ambiguous. The CDR3 covers 14 residues. Deletions cut 3 bases from V and 7 bases from J, with 15 bases between. CDR1 and CDR2 from the germline V gene are LGHDT and YNNKEL (reference sequence). CDR3 bases: TGTGCCAGCAGCCAGTCTGGGCAGCAGAGTGAAGCTTTCTTT. This encodes CASSQSGQQSEAFF.

This clonotype was counted between two and nine times. The gene calls are TRBV29-1 and TRBJ2-7; 8 positions match TRBD2. The germline V gene encodes CDR1 SQVTM and CDR2 ANQGSEA. The CDR3 runs to 12 residues. Germline trimming cut 5 bases from V and 3 bases from J; bases unmatched to any gene: 3. The CDR3 DNA sequence: TGCAGCGTTTCCAGCGGGAGCTACGAGCAGTACTTC. It encodes CSVSSGSYEQYF.

V gene TRBV18 combines with J gene TRBJ2-3, with 10 bases matching TRBD1. V was pared by 3 bases and J by 2 bases, with 5 bases of the junction left unmatched. The CDR3 covers 16 residues. CDR1 is KGHSH and CDR2 is LQKENI in the germline V gene. The CDR3, as DNA: TGTGCCAGCTCACCGCGGGACAGGGGTGTCACAGATACGCAGTATTTT. Translated, it gives CASSPRDRGVTDTQYF. Drawing the rest from reference TRBV18 and TRBJ2-3, the complete variable domain is NAGVMQNPRHLVRRRGQEARLRCSPMKGHSHVYWYRQLPEEGLKFMVYLQKENIIDESGMPKERFSAEFPKEGPSILRIQQVVRGDSAAYFCASSPRDRGVTDTQYFGPGTRLTVL.

Written as DNA, the CDR3 is TGTGCCAGCTCACCCCAGGGGGGAAATTCACCCCTCCACTTT. This gives the protein CASSPQGGNSPLHF. The chain joins TRBV18 to TRBJ1-6; 7 bases line up with TRBD1. Per germline, CDR1 KGHSH and CDR2 LQKENI. The CDR3 is 14 amino acids. V shed 3 bases and J 7 bases; nucleotides not matched to a gene: 3.

This chain uses TRBV30 with TRBJ1-2; D may be TRBD1 (6 bases). Trimming left V 2 bases short and J 2 bases short, with 12 bases between. This CDR3 is built from 14 residues. Germline V gene data show CDR1 as GTSNPN and CDR2 as SVGIG (reference sequence). The CDR3 loop is CAWSREQGNYGYTF. For the CDR3, the DNA is TGTGCCTGGAGTAGAGAACAGGGAAACTATGGCTACACCTTC. Complete variable domain (other parts from reference TRBV30 and TRBJ1-2): SQTIHQWPATLVQPVGSPLSLECTVEGTSNPNLYWYRQAAGRGLQLLFYSVGIGQISSEVPQNLSASRPQDRQFILSSKKLLLSDSGFYLCAWSREQGNYGYTFGSGTRLTVV.

This rearrangement joins TRBV27 to TRBJ2-6, with 9 bases matching TRBD1. CDR3 size: 20 residues. CDR1 and CDR2 (germline): MNHEY, SMNVEV (reference sequence). V was pared by 6 bases and J by 4 bases, with 19 bases of the junction left unmatched. CDR3: CASSLNSRTGVLEGANVLTF. The CDR3 nucleotides are TGTGCCAGCAGCCTCAACTCCCGGACAGGGGTTTTGGAAGGGGCCAACGTCCTGACTTTC.

This chain connects TRBV6-5 to TRBJ2-3; 12 nucleotides match TRBD2. With 6 bases clipped from V and 4 bases from J, the junction kept 5 bases outside the gene matches. Looked up from germline, CDR1 is MNHEY and CDR2 is SVGAGI. The CDR3 extends over 15 amino acids. CDR3 loop: CASSPLAGGPDTQYF. CDR3 sequence (DNA): TGTGCCAGCAGCCCGCTAGCGGGGGGGCCAGATACGCAGTATTTT.

The chain recombines TRBV23-1 with TRBJ2-5; perhaps D is TRBD1 or TRBD2 (5 bases each). TRBV23-1 is reported as an ORF; its role is uncertain. CDR3 size: 16 residues. V was pared by 3 bases and J by 5 bases, with 19 bases between. DNA of the CDR3: TGCGCCAGCAGTCACCGCCAGGGACCCGACCCGGAGACCCAGTACTTC. This translates into CASSHRQGPDPETQYF.

The chain joins TRBV5-1 to TRBJ1-2; 10 bases are shared with TRBD1. This CDR3 has 18 residues. J lost 6 bases, V lost 3 bases, and 17 bases had no gene match. Germline CDR1 and CDR2: SGHRS and YFSETQ. CDR3: CASSWFSGTGDGGNGYTF. DNA for the CDR3: TGCGCCAGCAGCTGGTTTTCCGGGACAGGGGACGGAGGAAATGGCTACACCTTC.